The clone carrying this TCR beta chain was seen many times. From germline, CDR1 is PRHDT and CDR2 FYEKMQ (reference sequence). V gave up 5 bases and J gave up 5 bases, with 21 bases separating them. The CDR3 totals 16 residues. The data are from a study of T cells in Graves' hyperthyroidism and ophthalmopathy. Orbital computed tomography, thyroid ultrasound, serum thyroxine and TRAb, and clinical symptoms together informed the diagnoses. RNA transcripts gave rise to amplified TCR beta CDR3 regions. First-round RT-PCR with HTBI primers amplified the TCR CDR3 region. From the multiplex PCR reads, TCRdb called clonotypes with MiXCR, one entry per CDR3 protein. This table has about 400,000 distinct CDR3 sequences, 14% to 15% appearing once.

The chain combines TRBV13 with TRBJ2-5; D unclear. The receptor was isolated from a woman in her twenties or thirties with Graves' hyperthyroidism. The sample taken for sequencing was blood. In nucleotides, the CDR3 is TGTGCCAGCAGCCAAACCCTCAGAAGTCCTACGGAGACCCAGTACTTC. Amino acids: CASSQTLRSPTETQYF.